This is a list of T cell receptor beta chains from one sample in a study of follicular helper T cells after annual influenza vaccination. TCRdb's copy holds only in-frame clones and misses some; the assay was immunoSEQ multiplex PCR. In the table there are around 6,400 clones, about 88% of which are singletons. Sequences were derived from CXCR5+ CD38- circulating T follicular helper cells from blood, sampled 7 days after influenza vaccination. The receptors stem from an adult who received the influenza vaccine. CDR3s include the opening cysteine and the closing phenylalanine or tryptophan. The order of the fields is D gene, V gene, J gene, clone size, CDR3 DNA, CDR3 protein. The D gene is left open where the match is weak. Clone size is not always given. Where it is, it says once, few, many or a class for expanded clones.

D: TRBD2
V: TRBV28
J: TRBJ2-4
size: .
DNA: TGTGCCAGCAGTCTGGGACTAGCGGGAGGGGGACCTTTAGCCAAAAACATTCAGTACTTC
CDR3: CASSLGLAGGGPLAKNIQYF

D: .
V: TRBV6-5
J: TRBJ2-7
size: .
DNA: TGTGCCAGCAGTTACTATGAGGGAACCCCCGAGCAGTACTTC
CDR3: CASSYYEGTPEQYF

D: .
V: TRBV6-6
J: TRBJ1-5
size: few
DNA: TGTGCCAGCACCGAGATAACCAATCAGCCCCAGCATTTT
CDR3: CASTEITNQPQHF

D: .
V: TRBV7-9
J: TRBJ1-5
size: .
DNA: TGTGCCAGCAGCTTGGACAGCAATCAGCCCCAGCATTTT
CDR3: CASSLDSNQPQHF

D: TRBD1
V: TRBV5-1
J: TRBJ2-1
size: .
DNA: TGCGCCAGCAGCTTGTGGGACAGCAATGAGCAGTTCTTC
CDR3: CASSLWDSNEQFF

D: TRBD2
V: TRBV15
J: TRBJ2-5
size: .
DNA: TGTGCCACCAGCAGAGAGCGGCTAGCGGGAGCGCAGACCCAGTACTTC
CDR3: CATSRERLAGAQTQYF

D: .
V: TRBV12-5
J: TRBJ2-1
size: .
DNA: TGTGCTAGTGGTTTGGGGGGTGGTGAGCAGTTCTTC
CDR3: CASGLGGGEQFF

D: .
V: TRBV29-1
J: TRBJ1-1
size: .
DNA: TGCAGCGTAGCAGCTTATGGGGGCACTGAAGCTTTCTTT
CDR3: CSVAAYGGTEAFF

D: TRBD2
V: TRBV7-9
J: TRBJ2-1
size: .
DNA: TGTGCCAGCAGCACTAGCGGGAGACGGGGTGAGCAGTTCTTC
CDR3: CASSTSGRRGEQFF

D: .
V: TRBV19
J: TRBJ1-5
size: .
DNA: TGTGCCAGTAGTGGGGTGGACCGGAGGCAGCCCCAGCATTTT
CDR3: CASSGVDRRQPQHF

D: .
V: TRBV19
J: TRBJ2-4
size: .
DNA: TGCGATTCAACAGGGTCCAAAAACATTCAGTACTTC
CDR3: CDSTGSKNIQYF

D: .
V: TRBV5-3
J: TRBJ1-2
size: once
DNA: TGTGCCCCTCTTAGGTCGGGCTATGGCTACACCTTC
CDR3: CAPLRSGYGYTF

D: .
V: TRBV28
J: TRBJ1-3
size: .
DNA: TGTGCCAGTTTAGGGATCTCTGGAAACACCATATATTTT
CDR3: CASLGISGNTIYF

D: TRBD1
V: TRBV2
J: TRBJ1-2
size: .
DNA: TGTGCCAGCAGTGAAGCCCTCCGGGACAGGGGGTTAGCTGACTATGGCTACACCTTC
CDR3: CASSEALRDRGLADYGYTF

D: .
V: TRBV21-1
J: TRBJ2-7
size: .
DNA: TGTGCCAGCAGCAAAGATGTCGGGGGAGGGGACGAGCAGTACTTC
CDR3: CASSKDVGGGDEQYF

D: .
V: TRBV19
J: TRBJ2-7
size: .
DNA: TGTGCCAGTAGTCCGAGGACGTGGGGCGGCCACGAGCAGTACTTC
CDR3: CASSPRTWGGHEQYF

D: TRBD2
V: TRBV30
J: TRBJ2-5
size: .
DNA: TGTGCCTGGAGTCTCGGGACTAGCGGGAAACAGACCCAGTACTTC
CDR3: CAWSLGTSGKQTQYF

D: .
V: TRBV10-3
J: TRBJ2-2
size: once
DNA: TGTGCCATCCGGTACTCGGGCCCAAACACCGGGGAGCTGTTTTTT
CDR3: CAIRYSGPNTGELFF

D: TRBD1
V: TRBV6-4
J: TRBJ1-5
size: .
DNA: TGTGCCAGCAGGGACAGGTTCGACCAGCCCCAGCATTTT
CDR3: CASRDRFDQPQHF

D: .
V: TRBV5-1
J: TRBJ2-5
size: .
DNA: TGCGCCAGCAGCTCCCGACTAGGGAAAGAGACCCAGTACTTC
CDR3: CASSSRLGKETQYF

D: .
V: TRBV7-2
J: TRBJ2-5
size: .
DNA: TGTGCCAGCAGCCGAGGGGGAGGGAGAGTCTTTGAGACCCAGTACTTC
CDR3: CASSRGGGRVFETQYF

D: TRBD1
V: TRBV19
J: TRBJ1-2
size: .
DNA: TGTGCCAGTAGTAACAGGGGGGGTCTCGGATATGGCTACACCTTC
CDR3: CASSNRGGLGYGYTF

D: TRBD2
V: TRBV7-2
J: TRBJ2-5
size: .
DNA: TGTGCCAGCAGCTTAACAATAGGTAGCGGGGTAGAGACCCAGTACTTC
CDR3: CASSLTIGSGVETQYF

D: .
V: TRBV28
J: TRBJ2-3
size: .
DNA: TGTGCCAGCAGTTTCCCCCGAGTAGCGAAGTATTTT
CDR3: CASSFPRVAKYF

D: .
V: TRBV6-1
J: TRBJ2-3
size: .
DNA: TGTGCCAGCCGGGCTAGCCCTGGCACAGATACGCAGTATTTT
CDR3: CASRASPGTDTQYF

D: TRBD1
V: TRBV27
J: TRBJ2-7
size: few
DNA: TGTGCCAGCAGGCCCCGGCCCCGGGCAGGGGGCTCCTACGAGCAGTACTTC
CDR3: CASRPRPRAGGSYEQYF

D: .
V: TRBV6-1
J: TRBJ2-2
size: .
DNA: TGTGCCACTGAGACGATGCGGGCCGGGGAGCTGTTTTTT
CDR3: CATETMRAGELFF

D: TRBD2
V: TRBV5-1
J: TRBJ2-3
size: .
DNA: TGCGCCAGCAGCTTGGATAGCGGGAGTTTTAAGGTGGTGGATACGCAGTATTTT
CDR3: CASSLDSGSFKVVDTQYF

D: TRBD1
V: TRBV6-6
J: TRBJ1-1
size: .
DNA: TGTGCCAGCAGCCAAGGACAGGGTCGATTAGCTTTCTTT
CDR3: CASSQGQGRLAFF

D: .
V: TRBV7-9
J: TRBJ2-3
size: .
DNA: TGTGCCAGCAGCCCCATTACAGGGCCCACAGATACGCAGTATTTT
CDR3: CASSPITGPTDTQYF

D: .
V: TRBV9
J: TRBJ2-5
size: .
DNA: TGTGCCAGCAGCGTAGACGTTACAGTGATAGAGACCCAGTACTTC
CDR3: CASSVDVTVIETQYF

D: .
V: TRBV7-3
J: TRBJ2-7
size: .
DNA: TGTGCCAGCAGCCCCTCCTACGAGCAGTACTTC
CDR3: CASSPSYEQYF

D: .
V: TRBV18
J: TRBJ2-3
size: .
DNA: TGTGCCAGCTCACCGGTGGGGGGTACGCAGTATTTT
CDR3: CASSPVGGTQYF

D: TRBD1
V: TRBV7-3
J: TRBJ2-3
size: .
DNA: TGTGCCAGCAGCCCGAGGACAGGGATCGATACGCAGTATTTT
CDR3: CASSPRTGIDTQYF

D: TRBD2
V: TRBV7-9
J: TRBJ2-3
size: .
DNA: TGTGCCAGCAGCTTAGAAGTTAGCGGGGGCACAGATACGCAGTATTTT
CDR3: CASSLEVSGGTDTQYF

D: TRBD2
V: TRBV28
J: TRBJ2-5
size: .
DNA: TGTGCCAGCAGGCCGGGACTAGCGGGAGTTGAGACCCAGTACTTC
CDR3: CASRPGLAGVETQYF

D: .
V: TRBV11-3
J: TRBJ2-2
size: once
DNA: TGTGCCAGCAGCCCCGGACAGAGCACGAACACCGGGGAGCTGTTTTTT
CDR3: CASSPGQSTNTGELFF

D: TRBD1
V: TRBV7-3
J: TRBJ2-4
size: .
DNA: TGTGCCAGCAGCCCGGGACAGGGGGCATACATTCAGTACTTC
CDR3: CASSPGQGAYIQYF

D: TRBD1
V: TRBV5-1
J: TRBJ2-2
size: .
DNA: TGCGCCAGCAGCTCACAGGGGCCAGGCACGGAGCTGTTTTTT
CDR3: CASSSQGPGTELFF

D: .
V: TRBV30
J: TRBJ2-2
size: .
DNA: TGTAGGCACACCGGGGAGCTGTTTTTT
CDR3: CRHTGELFF

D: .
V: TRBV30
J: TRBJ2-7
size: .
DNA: TGTGCCTGGAGTGTCTCCTTCGAGCAGTACTTC
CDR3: CAWSVSFEQYF

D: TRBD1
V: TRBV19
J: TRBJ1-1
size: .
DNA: TGTGCCAGTAGGGGGGAACAGGGGAGGAGGACTGAAGCTTTCTTT
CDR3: CASRGEQGRRTEAFF

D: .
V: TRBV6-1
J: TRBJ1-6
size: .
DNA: TGTGCCAGCAGGTTGACGGAATATTCACCCCTCCACTTT
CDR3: CASRLTEYSPLHF

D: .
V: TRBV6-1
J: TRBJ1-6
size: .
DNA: TGTGCCAGCAGGGGCGGCCTTAATTCACCCCTCCACTTT
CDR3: CASRGGLNSPLHF